The 24 T cell receptor beta chains presented below share a single source sample, sequenced in a study of response to subunit inactivated influenza vaccine. TCRdb analysed the RT-PCR reads with MiXCR anew, one entry per CDR3 protein. The repertoire includes more than 450,000 distinct CDR3 sequences, 12% of them detected once, and roughly 10% sits in the top ten. This sample comprised PBMCs from blood, obtained on the day of vaccination. Receptor source: a man aged 50-60 years who received an inactivated influenza vaccine.

The DNA for the CDR3 is TGCGCCAGCAGCCAAGTTGTGACACTCTATAATTCACCCCTCCACTTT. Translating gives CASSQVVTLYNSPLHF. The rearrangement joins TRBV4-3 to TRBJ1-6; no clear D. CDR1 LGHNA and CDR2 YSLEER come from the germline V gene. CDR3 length equals 16 residues. V was pared by 1 base and J by 3 bases, with 10 bases between.

This clonotype occurred a few times. CDR3: CASSLSPVNYEQYF. CDR3 DNA sequence: TGTGCCAGCAGTTTATCCCCAGTAAACTACGAGCAGTACTTC. The rearrangement uses TRBV27 and TRBJ2-7; D is undetermined. Germline V gives CDR1 MNHEY, CDR2 SMNVEV (reference sequence). Trimming shortened V by 0 bases and J by 3 bases, and 9 bases separated the two germline ends. The CDR3 extends over 14 amino acids.

This clonotype was detected only a few times. The V and J genes are TRBV4-3 and TRBJ1-4; D gene unclear. Germline lookup yields CDR1 LGHNA and CDR2 YSLEER. V was shortened by 3 bases and J by 0 bases, with 14 bases between the two germline ends. This CDR3 is 17 amino acids long. CDR3 DNA sequence: TGCGCCAGCAGCCATGAACTCTCCAAGACAACTAATGAAAAACTGTTTTTT. Translation: CASSHELSKTTNEKLFF.

The rearrangement joins TRBV5-5 to TRBJ2-4, with D unclear. Germline V gene sequence: CDR1 SGHKS, CDR2 YYEKEE (reference sequence). CDR3 length: 14 residues. V was cut by 0 bases and J by 5 bases, with 9 bases left in between. The CDR3: CASSLADIENIQYF. CDR3 coding DNA: TGTGCCAGCAGCTTGGCCGACATAGAAAACATTCAGTACTTC.

The table lists this clonotype with many counts. V usage is TRBV5-1 and J usage is TRBJ2-2, with 9 bases matching TRBD2. Germline V CDR1 and CDR2: SGHRS, YFSETQ. The junction had 0 bases not matched to a gene; V was cut back by 0 bases and J by 3 bases. This CDR3 has 15 amino acids. The CDR3 nucleotides are TGCGCCAGCAGCTTGGGACTAGCGGACACCGGGGAGCTGTTTTTT. It codes for CASSLGLADTGELFF.

This clonotype appeared a few times. V usage is TRBV14 and J usage is TRBJ1-2; D perhaps matches TRBD1 (6 bases). Germline assignment: CDR1 SGHDN and CDR2 FVKESK. CDR3 length: 14 residues. Trimming pared 1 base from V and 4 bases from J, leaving 10 bases between. The CDR3 DNA is TGTGCCAGCAGCCAAGGGCAGGGGAGCTATGGCTACACCTTC. It yields the protein CASSQGQGSYGYTF.

The gene calls are TRBV24-1 and TRBJ2-3, with 11 positions matching TRBD1. V lost 4 bases, J lost 3 bases, and 5 bases stayed unmatched. The germline V gene has CDR1 KGHDR and CDR2 SFDVKD. The CDR3 consists of 16 residues. CDR3 nucleotide sequence: TGTGCCACCAGTGAGTCCGGGACAGGGGGAACAGATACGCAGTATTTT. It specifies CATSESGTGGTDTQYF.

The chain has TRBV20-1 and TRBJ1-6, with 11 bases identical to TRBD1. There are 15 residues in the CDR3. The germline V gene encodes CDR1 DFQATT and CDR2 SNEGSKA (reference sequence). Unmatched junction bases numbered 3, after V lost 0 bases and J lost 8 bases. This CDR3 is CSAREWDRGDSPLHF. CDR3 nucleotide sequence: TGCAGTGCTAGAGAGTGGGACAGGGGGGATTCACCCCTCCACTTT.

The CDR3: CASSLTEVEQYF. The CDR3 region has the DNA TGTGCCAGCAGCCTCACAGAGGTCGAGCAGTACTTC. This chain links TRBV11-2 with TRBJ2-7, with D unresolved. From germline, CDR1 is SGHAT and CDR2 FQNNGV. CDR3 size: 12 residues. The V end was cut by 5 bases, the J end by 6 bases, with 11 bases between.

This chain uses TRBV7-2 with TRBJ2-1; D possibly corresponds to TRBD1 (5 bases). From germline, CDR1 is SGHTA and CDR2 FQGNSA. Trimming removed 7 bases at V and 8 bases at J, with 15 bases between. The CDR3 runs to 13 residues. The CDR3 protein is CASTYLLGHEQFF. In nucleotides, the CDR3 is TGTGCCAGCACCTATTTATTGGGGCATGAGCAGTTCTTC.

The rearrangement uses TRBV6-1 and TRBJ2-5, with 8 bases that match TRBD2. This CDR3 has 14 amino acids. Germline-derived CDR1 and CDR2 are MNHNS and SASEGT. V shed 6 bases and J 2 bases; nucleotides not matched to a gene: 5. The CDR3: CASRESGGQETQYF. CDR3 DNA: TGTGCCAGCAGGGAGAGCGGGGGACAAGAGACCCAGTACTTC.

The rearrangement joins TRBV10-3 to TRBJ2-7, with D possibly TRBD1 on 5 matching bases. The CDR3 loop spans 12 amino acids. Germline CDR1 reads ENHRY; CDR2 reads SYGVKD. Trimming removed 6 bases at V and 0 bases at J, with 6 bases between. The CDR3 is CAIRDSSYEQYF. The CDR3 bases are TGTGCCATCAGAGACAGCTCCTACGAGCAGTACTTC.

This clonotype was counted ten times or more. The chain joins TRBV9 to TRBJ1-6; TRBD1 is a possible D gene (5 bases). Trimming left V 4 bases short and J 10 bases short, with 12 bases between. This CDR3 is 13 amino acids long. Germline CDR1 and CDR2: SGDLS and YYNGEE. CDR3 nucleotide sequence: TGTGCCAGCAGCCCCCCCCGGGGCTCACCCCTCCACTTT. Its translation: CASSPPRGSPLHF.

This clonotype has just a few counts. The V gene is TRBV20-1, the J gene TRBJ2-5; no reliable D call. The CDR3 contains 14 residues. Germline V gene lookup returns CDR1 DFQATT and CDR2 SNEGSKA (reference sequence). The V end was cut by 2 bases, the J end by 5 bases, with 15 bases between. In DNA, the CDR3 is TGCAGTGCTAGAAGTGGGGTCCATCGGGAGACCCAGTACTTC. It encodes CSARSGVHRETQYF.

This clonotype was detected only once. Germline and junction disagree at one end, which may indicate a read error. V and J are TRBV20-1 and TRBJ2-2; 11 nucleotides line up with TRBD2. This CDR3 has 16 amino acids. Germline V lookup: CDR1 DFQATT, CDR2 SNEGSKA (reference sequence). This CDR3 reads CCADGTSGGGPGELFF. For the CDR3, the DNA is TGCTGTGCTGATGGGACTAGCGGAGGGGGGCCCGGGGAGCTGTTTTTT.

The chain joins TRBV7-2 to TRBJ2-7; no reliable D call. The CDR3 is made up of 14 amino acids. Trimming removed 1 base at V and 2 bases at J, with 9 bases between. Per germline, CDR1 SGHTA and CDR2 FQGNSA. The CDR3 reads CASSLVGEAYEQYF. The CDR3 DNA reads as TGTGCCAGCAGCTTAGTGGGTGAGGCCTACGAGCAGTACTTC.

This clonotype occurred many times. J is TRBJ1-1 and V is TRBV6-1, with D tentatively TRBD1 (5 bases). Germline V gene sequence: CDR1 MNHNS, CDR2 SASEGT. CDR3 length: 14 amino acids. Trimming stripped 4 bases from V and 4 bases from J, with 13 bases between. CDR3 in amino acids: CASSVGEWGTEAFF. The CDR3 region has the DNA TGTGCCAGCAGTGTAGGGGAGTGGGGCACTGAAGCTTTCTTT.

There are many counts of this clonotype. The chain combines TRBV12-3 or TRBV12-4 with TRBJ2-2, with D hard to call. This CDR3 is 13 amino acids long. V was trimmed by 3 bases and J by 3 bases, leaving 5 bases between them. The CDR3 sequence: CASSFGYTGELFF. The CDR3 nucleotides read TGTGCCAGCAGTTTTGGGTACACCGGGGAGCTGTTTTTT.

In this sample, this clonotype turned up a few times. The V gene is TRBV20-1, the J gene TRBJ2-3, with TRBD2 identical over 9 bases. Germline V gene data show CDR1 as DFQATT and CDR2 as SNEGSKA (reference sequence). The CDR3 consists of 15 residues. With 3 bases clipped from V and 4 bases from J, the junction kept 8 bases outside the gene matches. The CDR3 sequence is CSASAAGGYADTQYF. The CDR3 DNA is TGCAGTGCTAGTGCGGCGGGAGGGTACGCAGATACGCAGTATTTT.

The chain carries TRBV7-6 and TRBJ2-3; 10 bases are a match to TRBD2. The length of the CDR3 is 16 residues. CDR1 is SGHVS, CDR2 FNYEAQ, per germline. J gave up 0 bases and V 5 bases, and 5 bases lay outside the gene matches. CDR3 protein: CASSVLLAGSTDTQYF. CDR3 nucleotides: TGTGCCAGCAGCGTATTACTAGCGGGGAGCACAGATACGCAGTATTTT.

This chain uses TRBV5-1 with TRBJ2-1; D gene uncertain. The CDR3 is 13 residues long. Germline CDR1 SGHRS, CDR2 YFSETQ. V lost 4 bases and J lost 8, with 13 bases in between. The CDR3 is CASSTPRADEQFF. The CDR3 DNA sequence: TGCGCCAGCAGCACACCACGGGCGGATGAGCAGTTCTTC.

This clonotype was observed many times. The chain combines TRBV20-1 with TRBJ2-1; no clear D gene. The germline V and J ends were trimmed by 5 bases and 4 bases, with 6 bases remaining between them. This CDR3 region has 11 residues. CDR1 is DFQATT and CDR2 is SNEGSKA in the germline V gene (reference sequence). The CDR3 is CSAGKYNEQFF. In DNA, the CDR3 is TGCAGTGCTGGGAAATACAATGAGCAGTTCTTC.

The chain is built from TRBV7-2 and TRBJ2-1, with D uncertain. The CDR3 has 14 residues. Trimming cost V 5 bases and J 0 bases, with 8 bases left between them. Germline CDR1 SGHTA, CDR2 FQGNSA. The DNA of the CDR3 is TGTGCCAGCAGCCCTTATGGCTCCTACAATGAGCAGTTCTTC. This encodes CASSPYGSYNEQFF.

This rearrangement joins TRBV6-5 to TRBJ1-5; no clear D gene. CDR1 is MNHEY, CDR2 SVGAGI, per germline. This CDR3 is built from 14 residues. Deletions cut 4 bases from V and 6 bases from J, with 13 bases between. CDR3 region: CASSSSVSPQPQHF. The CDR3 nucleotides read TGTGCCAGCAGTTCATCCGTTTCGCCTCAGCCCCAGCATTTT.